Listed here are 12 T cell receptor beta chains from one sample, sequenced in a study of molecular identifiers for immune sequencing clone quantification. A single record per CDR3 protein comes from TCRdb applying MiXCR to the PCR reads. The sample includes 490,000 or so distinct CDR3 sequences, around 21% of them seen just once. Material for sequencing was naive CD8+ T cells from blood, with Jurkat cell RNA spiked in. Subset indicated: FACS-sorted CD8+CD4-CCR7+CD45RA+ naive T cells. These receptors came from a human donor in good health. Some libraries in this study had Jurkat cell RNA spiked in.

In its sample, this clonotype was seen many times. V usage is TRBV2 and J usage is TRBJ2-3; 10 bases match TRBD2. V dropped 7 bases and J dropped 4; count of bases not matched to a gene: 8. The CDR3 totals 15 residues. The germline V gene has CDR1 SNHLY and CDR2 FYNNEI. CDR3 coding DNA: TGTGCCAGCACCCAAGCGGGGGGGCACGCAGATACGCAGTATTTT. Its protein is CASTQAGGHADTQYF.

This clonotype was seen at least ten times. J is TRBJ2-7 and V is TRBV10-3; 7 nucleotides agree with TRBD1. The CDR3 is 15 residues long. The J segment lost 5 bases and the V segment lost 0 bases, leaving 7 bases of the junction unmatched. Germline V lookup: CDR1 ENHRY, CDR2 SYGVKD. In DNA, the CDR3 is TGTGCCATCAGTGAGTCACCGACAGGGAAGAACGAGCAGTACTTC. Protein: CAISESPTGKNEQYF.

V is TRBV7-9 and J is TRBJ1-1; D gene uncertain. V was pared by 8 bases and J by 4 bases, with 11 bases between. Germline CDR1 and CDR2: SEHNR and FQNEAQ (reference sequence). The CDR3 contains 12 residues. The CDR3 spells CASEAAGTEAFF. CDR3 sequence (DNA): TGTGCCAGCGAGGCAGCGGGCACTGAAGCTTTCTTT.

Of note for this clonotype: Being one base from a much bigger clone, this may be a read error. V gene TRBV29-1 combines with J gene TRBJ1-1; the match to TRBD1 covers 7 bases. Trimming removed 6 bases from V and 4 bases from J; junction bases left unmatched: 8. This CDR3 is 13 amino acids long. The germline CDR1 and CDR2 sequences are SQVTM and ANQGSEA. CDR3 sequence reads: CSVGRGVSTEAFF. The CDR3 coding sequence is TGCAGCGTAGGCAGGGGGGTGAGCACTGAAGCTTTCTTT.

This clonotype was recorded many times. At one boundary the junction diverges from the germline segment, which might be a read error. CDR3 protein: CASSLGYDKAPRF. The CDR3 nucleotides read TGTGCCAGCAGCTTAGGTTACGACAAGGCCCCCCGATTT. The J gene is TRBJ1-1, the V gene TRBV7-2; D remains ambiguous. This CDR3 has 13 amino acids. The germline gives CDR1 SGHTA, CDR2 FQGNSA.

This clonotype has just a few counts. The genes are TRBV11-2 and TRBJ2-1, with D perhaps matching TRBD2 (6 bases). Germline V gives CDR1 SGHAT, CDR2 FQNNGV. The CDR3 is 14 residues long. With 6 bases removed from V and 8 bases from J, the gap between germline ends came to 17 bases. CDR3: CASSSIWGVDEQFF. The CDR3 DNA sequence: TGTGCCAGCAGTTCAATTTGGGGGGTCGATGAGCAGTTCTTC. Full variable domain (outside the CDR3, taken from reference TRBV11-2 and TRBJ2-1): EAGVAQSPRYKIIEKRQSVAFWCNPISGHATLYWYQQILGQGPKLLIQFQNNGVVDDSQLPKDRFSAERLKGVDSTLKIQPAKLEDSAVYLCASSSIWGVDEQFFGPGTRLTVL.

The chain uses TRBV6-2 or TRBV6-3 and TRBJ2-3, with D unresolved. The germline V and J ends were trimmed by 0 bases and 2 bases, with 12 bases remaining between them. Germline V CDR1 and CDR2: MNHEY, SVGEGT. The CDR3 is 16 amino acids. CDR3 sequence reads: CASSYSITEITDTQYF. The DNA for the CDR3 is TGTGCCAGCAGTTACTCGATCACAGAAATCACAGATACGCAGTATTTT.

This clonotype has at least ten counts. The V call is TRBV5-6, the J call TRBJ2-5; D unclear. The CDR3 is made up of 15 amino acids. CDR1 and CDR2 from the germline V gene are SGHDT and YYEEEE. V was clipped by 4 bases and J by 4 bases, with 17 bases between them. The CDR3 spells CASSPKGIGSETQYF. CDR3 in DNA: TGTGCCAGCAGCCCCAAAGGTATAGGGTCAGAGACCCAGTACTTC.

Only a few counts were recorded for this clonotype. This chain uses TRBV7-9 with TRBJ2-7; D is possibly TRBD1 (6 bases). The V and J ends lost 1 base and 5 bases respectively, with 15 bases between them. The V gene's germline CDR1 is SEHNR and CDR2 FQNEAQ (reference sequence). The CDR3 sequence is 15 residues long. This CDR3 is CASSLGGRGSDEQYF. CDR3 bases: TGTGCCAGCAGCTTAGGTGGCAGGGGATCGGACGAGCAGTACTTC.

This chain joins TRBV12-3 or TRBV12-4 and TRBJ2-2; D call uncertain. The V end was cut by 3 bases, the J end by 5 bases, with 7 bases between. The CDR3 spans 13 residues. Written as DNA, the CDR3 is TGTGCCAGCAGTTTCCTGGGAACCGGGGAGCTGTTTTTT. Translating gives CASSFLGTGELFF.

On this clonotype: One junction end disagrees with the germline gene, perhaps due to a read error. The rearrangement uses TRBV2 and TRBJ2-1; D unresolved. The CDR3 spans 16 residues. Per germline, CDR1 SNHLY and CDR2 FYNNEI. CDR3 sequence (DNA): TGTGACAGCAGTGAAGCGTCTAGAGTATTGGACAATGAGCAGTTCTTC. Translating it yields CDSSEASRVLDNEQFF.

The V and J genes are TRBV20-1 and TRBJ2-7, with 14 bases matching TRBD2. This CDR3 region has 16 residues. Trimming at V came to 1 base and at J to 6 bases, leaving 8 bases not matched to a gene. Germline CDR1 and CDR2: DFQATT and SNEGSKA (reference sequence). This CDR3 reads CSARVITTSGRGEQYF. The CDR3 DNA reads TGCAGTGCTAGAGTTATCACGACTAGCGGGAGGGGCGAGCAGTACTTC.